The sequence of this T cell receptor (beta chain) was determined in a study of blood T cell repertoires in COVID-19. Study in general: Donors in the United States, Italy and Spain gave samples during acute or convalescent COVID-19. The analysed material was cDNA or gDNA that came from T cells, B-cell-depleted T cells, or PBMCs.

As processed by the authors: The authors estimated nucleated cell counts from reference gene primer amplification. The table came from immunoSEQ multiplex PCR; TCRdb's copy has only in-frame clones and leaves some out. That table gives V, J and clone size, and the DNA gave D and trimming. This table has 55,000 or so clones, 88% appearing once. This CDR3 is built from 12 residues. Trimming removed 4 bases at V and 2 bases at J, with 4 bases between. CDR1 and CDR2 (germline): WSHSY, SAAADI. The sequence was obtained from a man between 60 and 75 years old with active COVID-19. The chain is built from TRBV10-2 and TRBJ2-3; no reliable D call. Sequenced material: peripheral blood. The CDR3 region is CASSGHTDTQYF. The CDR3 DNA is TGCGCCAGCAGTGGGCACACAGATACGCAGTATTTT.